The present T cell receptor (beta chain) was sequenced within a study of shared clonotypes between healthy human individuals. About the research overall: Three plates were used per donor for CD4 naive, three for CD4 memory, two for CD8 naive and one for CD8 memory.

Whole-study results and caveats: What rarefaction showed was incomplete sorted-subset sequencing despite large depth. As a rule, naive subsets had a larger estimated richness than memory subsets. Researchers sampled only blood; tissue repertoires likely differ.

Repertoires were generated with immunoSEQ multiplex PCR, while TCRdb's copy carries only in-frame clones and drops some. The sample consists of millions of clones, around 94% of them appearing once. On this clone itself: Antigen specificity is unknown.

There are 15 residues in the CDR3. CDR1 is SGHDT and CDR2 is YYEEEE in the germline V gene. V dropped 2 bases and J dropped 5; count of bases not matched to a gene: 9. The source material was naive CD4+ T cells sorted from blood. Indicated subset: CD45RA+ positively selected. The source is a man aged 18 to 29 in good health. The chain joins TRBV5-6 to TRBJ1-2; TRBD1 aligns across 7 bases. The CDR3, as DNA: TGTGCCAGCAGCTTCTCCGACAGGGATTGGTATGGCTACACCTTC. Translation: CASSFSDRDWYGYTF.